The 2 T cell receptor beta chains in this list originate from one sample, sequenced in a study of cytomegalovirus exposure and HLA in healthy donors. A multiplex PCR was run with 60 Vbeta primers and 13 Jbeta primers. Some clones are missing from TCRdb's copy, which holds only in-frame ones; the method was immunoSEQ multiplex PCR. The sample holds roughly 48,000 clones, over 70% seen once. Material: PBMCs. These receptors all stem from a man between 18 and 29 years old in good health and CMV-seronegative.

This clone has only a few counts. This chain joins TRBV7-8 and TRBJ1-5, with D possibly TRBD1 on 5 matching bases. V lost 5 bases and J 0 bases, leaving 14 bases between the germline ends. The germline gives CDR1 SGHVS, CDR2 FQNEAQ. CDR3 length: 16 amino acids. The CDR3 region has the DNA TGTGCCAGCAGCGCCAGACGGGGGTTTAGCAATCAGCCCCAGCATTTT. It yields the protein CASSARRGFSNQPQHF.

V and J are TRBV29-1 and TRBJ1-2; 10 nucleotides agree with TRBD1. This CDR3 is built from 14 residues. V was clipped by 6 bases and J by 4 bases; unmatched bases: 8. The germline V gene encodes CDR1 SQVTM and CDR2 ANQGSEA. In nucleotides, the CDR3 is TGCAGCGTATCCGGGACAGGGGTTATCTATGGCTACACCTTC. Translation: CSVSGTGVIYGYTF.